These T cell receptor beta chains were read from a single sample in a study of CD8 T cells in ankylosing spondylitis. TCRdb analysed the 5' RACE reads with MiXCR anew, one entry per CDR3 protein. The table lists roughly 240,000 distinct CDR3 sequences, 30% to 35% of them singletons. The sequencing sample was made of blood, either unsorted or a sorted T cell fraction (not recorded which). Every receptor here comes from a male donor with ankylosing spondylitis or in good health (not recorded which). Each CDR3 is given with its conserved first and last residue. The order of the fields is clone size, D gene, J gene, V gene, CDR3 DNA, CDR3 protein. D genes are given only for firm matches. Clone size is stated in some rows and not others, as once, few, many or a class when expanded.

clone size: -; D gene: -; J gene: TRBJ2-5; V gene: TRBV20-1; CDR3 DNA: TGCAGTGCTAGAGGCCAGGGTGTCGGGACCCAGTACTTC; CDR3 protein: CSARGQGVGTQYF
clone size: -; D gene: -; J gene: TRBJ2-5; V gene: TRBV12-3/TRBV12-4; CDR3 DNA: TGTGCCAGCAGTCACCTGCAAGCACGGTCCGAAGAGACCCAGTACTTC; CDR3 protein: CASSHLQARSEETQYF
clone size: few; D gene: TRBD1; J gene: TRBJ1-6; V gene: TRBV20-1; CDR3 DNA: TGCAGTGCCACTACCGGGACAGGGGCGATACCCCTCCACTTT; CDR3 protein: CSATTGTGAIPLHF
clone size: few; D gene: -; J gene: TRBJ2-3; V gene: TRBV7-2; CDR3 DNA: TGTGCCAGCAGCTTAGTTATCCAGGGGACAGATACGCAGTATTTT; CDR3 protein: CASSLVIQGTDTQYF
clone size: few; D gene: TRBD2; J gene: TRBJ2-4; V gene: TRBV6-1; CDR3 DNA: TGTGCCAGCAGTGCCTCCCTAGCGGGGGGGCGAAACATTCAGTACTTC; CDR3 protein: CASSASLAGGRNIQYF
clone size: -; D gene: -; J gene: TRBJ1-6; V gene: TRBV5-1; CDR3 DNA: TGCGCCAGCAGCTTGGATACAGGGCGCCGGGGCTGGGATTCACCCCTCCACTTT; CDR3 protein: CASSLDTGRRGWDSPLHF
clone size: -; D gene: TRBD2; J gene: TRBJ2-1; V gene: TRBV12-3/TRBV12-4; CDR3 DNA: TGTGCCAGCAGCCGGCGGGGGTTTAACAATGAGCAGTTCTTC; CDR3 protein: CASSRRGFNNEQFF
clone size: -; D gene: -; J gene: TRBJ2-4; V gene: TRBV12-3/TRBV12-4; CDR3 DNA: TGTGCCAGCAGTCCCGGACTGCGGGACATTCAGTACTTC; CDR3 protein: CASSPGLRDIQYF
clone size: few; D gene: -; J gene: TRBJ1-5; V gene: TRBV29-1; CDR3 DNA: TGCAGCGTCTGGGGCGGCGGCAATCAGCCCCAGCATTTT; CDR3 protein: CSVWGGGNQPQHF
clone size: -; D gene: TRBD2; J gene: TRBJ2-3; V gene: TRBV28; CDR3 DNA: TGTGCCAGCAGTCTAGCGGGGGGACAAGATACGCAGTATTTT; CDR3 protein: CASSLAGGQDTQYF
clone size: -; D gene: TRBD2; J gene: TRBJ2-3; V gene: TRBV3-1; CDR3 DNA: TGTGCCAGCAGCCAAATCGGTGGGACTAGCGGAGATACGCAGTATTTT; CDR3 protein: CASSQIGGTSGDTQYF
clone size: -; D gene: TRBD1; J gene: TRBJ1-2; V gene: TRBV6-4; CDR3 DNA: TGTGCCAGCAGAGACGTGTACAGGGGGGCGGGGGGAGACTATGGCTACACCTTC; CDR3 protein: CASRDVYRGAGGDYGYTF
clone size: -; D gene: -; J gene: TRBJ2-3; V gene: TRBV4-1; CDR3 DNA: TGCGCCAGCAGCCAAGCTAGAATCACAGATACGCAGTATTTT; CDR3 protein: CASSQARITDTQYF
clone size: once; D gene: TRBD1; J gene: TRBJ2-3; V gene: TRBV11-1; CDR3 DNA: TGTGCCAGCAGCGCCCGATACCGGGACAGGGAAGCCCCAACGAGTACAGATACGCAGTATTTT; CDR3 protein: CASSARYRDREAPTSTDTQYF
clone size: -; D gene: TRBD2; J gene: TRBJ2-7; V gene: TRBV29-1; CDR3 DNA: TGCAGCGTTGAAGAGGGGGGGATGGCCTACGAGCAGTACTTC; CDR3 protein: CSVEEGGMAYEQYF
clone size: many; D gene: -; J gene: TRBJ2-3; V gene: TRBV20-1; CDR3 DNA: TGCAGTGCTGGCCGCCCGCAGCGCACAGATACGCAGTATTTT; CDR3 protein: CSAGRPQRTDTQYF